This is a list of T cell receptor beta chains from one sample in a study of human T cells and chemical hapten exposure. Each CDR3 protein is one row after TCRdb ran MiXCR on the 5' RACE reads. The sample has 150,000 or so distinct CDR3 sequences; about 4.3% are singletons. These receptors all come from a female donor in good health. CDR3s include the opening cysteine and the closing phenylalanine or tryptophan. The order of the fields is D gene, V gene, J gene, clone size, CDR3 protein, CDR3 DNA. A D gene is named only where the DNA matches it firmly. Only some rows state a clone size, as once, few, many or a class for expanded clones.

D: TRBD1
V: TRBV3-1
J: TRBJ2-4
size: few
CDR3: CASSPTGGTKNIQYF
DNA: TGTGCCAGCAGCCCGACAGGGGGAACCAAAAACATTCAGTACTTC

D: NA
V: TRBV11-3
J: TRBJ2-1
size: many
CDR3: CASSFAGRDEQFF
DNA: TGTGCCAGCAGCTTTGCGGGGCGGGATGAGCAGTTCTTC

D: TRBD2
V: TRBV24-1
J: TRBJ2-1
size: many
CDR3: CATSDTISGGNNEQFF
DNA: TGTGCCACCAGTGATACAATTAGCGGGGGAAACAATGAGCAGTTCTTC

D: TRBD1
V: TRBV7-2
J: TRBJ1-3
size: many
CDR3: CASRDRGASGNTIYF
DNA: TGTGCCAGCAGGGACAGGGGAGCCTCTGGAAACACCATATATTTT

D: NA
V: TRBV6-6
J: TRBJ1-1
size: NA
CDR3: CASSPTRGSNTEAFF
DNA: TGTGCCAGCAGTCCCACTCGGGGGAGCAACACTGAAGCTTTCTTT

D: NA
V: TRBV7-3
J: TRBJ1-2
size: many
CDR3: CASSPLGGNYGYTF
DNA: TGTGCCAGCAGCCCCCTTGGGGGGAACTATGGCTACACCTTC

D: NA
V: TRBV20-1
J: TRBJ1-1
size: NA
CDR3: CSAVRDRYTEAFF
DNA: TGCAGTGCAGTCCGGGACCGGTACACTGAAGCTTTCTTT

D: TRBD1
V: TRBV12-3/TRBV12-4
J: TRBJ1-2
size: NA
CDR3: CASTTNAGTVYGYTF
DNA: TGTGCCAGCACCACCAACGCAGGGACAGTCTATGGCTACACCTTC

D: NA
V: TRBV29-1
J: TRBJ2-1
size: few
CDR3: CSVNGGPPSYNEQFF
DNA: TGCAGCGTTAACGGGGGGCCGCCCTCCTACAATGAGCAGTTCTTC

D: NA
V: TRBV12-3/TRBV12-4
J: TRBJ1-1
size: many
CDR3: CASSLEGIRDLAINTEAFF
DNA: TGTGCCAGCAGTTTAGAGGGGATTAGGGATTTGGCCATTAACACTGAAGCTTTCTTT